The rows below give T cell receptor beta chains drawn from one sample of a study of human T cells and chemical hapten exposure. TCRdb reprocessed the RACE reads with MiXCR, giving one entry per CDR3 protein. The sample holds around 57,000 distinct CDR3 sequences, more than 9.5% seen once. Source: whole blood, taken in connection with sensitization to the hapten diphenylcyclopropenone (DPC). The origin of the receptors is a woman between 40 and 55 years old with alopecia areata. Some clones in this sample may be carry-over from other donors' samples. Each CDR3 is given with its conserved first and last residue. D genes are given only for firm matches. A clone size is listed for some rows: how often the clone was seen (once, few, many), or a class if it is expanded.

D: TRBD1; size: NA; V: TRBV28; J: TRBJ2-7; DNA: TGTGCCAGCAGCCCGGGCGGGGACAGGGGCTTTTACGAGCAGTACTTC; CDR3: CASSPGGDRGFYEQYF
D: NA; size: few; V: TRBV18; J: TRBJ1-5; DNA: TGTGCCAGCTCATGGACTGACCGAGATCAGCCCCAGCATTTT; CDR3: CASSWTDRDQPQHF
D: NA; size: few; V: TRBV5-1; J: TRBJ2-7; DNA: TGCGCCAGCAGCTTGTCTGGGGGAGTCGGGGACGAGCAGTACTTC; CDR3: CASSLSGGVGDEQYF
D: TRBD2; size: many; V: TRBV5-1; J: TRBJ2-7; DNA: TGCGCCAGCAGCCCGGATAGCGGGAGCGGTACCTACGAGCAGTACTTC; CDR3: CASSPDSGSGTYEQYF
D: NA; size: many; V: TRBV4-3; J: TRBJ2-1; DNA: TGCGCCAGCAGCCAAGCTCCGGGGTCCTACAATGAGCAGTTCTTC; CDR3: CASSQAPGSYNEQFF
D: TRBD1; size: NA; V: TRBV6-2/TRBV6-3; J: TRBJ1-1; DNA: TGTGCCAGCAGTTACCCCCGTGAGACAGGGGTTTTCGTGCGGATGGCTTTCTTT; CDR3: CASSYPRETGVFVRMAFF
D: NA; size: few; V: TRBV2; J: TRBJ2-5; DNA: TGTGCCAGCAGTGAATCGTGGGGACAAGAGACCCAGTACTTC; CDR3: CASSESWGQETQYF
D: NA; size: few; V: TRBV5-1; J: TRBJ1-1; DNA: TGCGCCAGCAGCTTGGAGTCGGTGGGCACTGAAGCTTTCTTT; CDR3: CASSLESVGTEAFF
D: NA; size: many; V: TRBV11-2; J: TRBJ2-7; DNA: TGTGCCAGCAGCGCGGGTTTTGATCCTACCTACGAGCAGTACTTC; CDR3: CASSAGFDPTYEQYF
D: NA; size: few; V: TRBV29-1; J: TRBJ1-2; DNA: TGCAGCGTTGGGCAACCCGGCAGGTCGACTAACTATGGCTACACCTTC; CDR3: CSVGQPGRSTNYGYTF
D: TRBD1; size: few; V: TRBV7-6; J: TRBJ1-2; DNA: TGTGCCAGCAGCTCGGGACAGGGGGCCTACACCTTC; CDR3: CASSSGQGAYTF
D: TRBD2; size: NA; V: TRBV19; J: TRBJ2-4; DNA: TGTGCCAGTAGCCGTGGACTAGCGGGGCTTCTAGCCAAAAACATTCAGTACTTC; CDR3: CASSRGLAGLLAKNIQYF
D: NA; size: once; V: TRBV7-9; J: TRBJ1-2; DNA: TGTGCCAGCAGCTTATTCCTCTCCCATGGCTACACCTTC; CDR3: CASSLFLSHGYTF
D: NA; size: many; V: TRBV20-1; J: TRBJ1-1; DNA: TGCAGTGCTAGTCGCGGAGGCACTGAAGCTTTCTTT; CDR3: CSASRGGTEAFF
D: NA; size: many; V: TRBV7-6; J: TRBJ1-2; DNA: TGTGCCAGCAGCACTCCAGAAAGCGGAGACTATGGCTACACCTTC; CDR3: CASSTPESGDYGYTF
D: NA; size: NA; V: TRBV7-6; J: TRBJ1-3; DNA: TGTGCCAGCAGCTTAGGACAGTGGTCTGGAAACACCATATATTTT; CDR3: CASSLGQWSGNTIYF
D: TRBD2; size: few; V: TRBV14; J: TRBJ2-6; DNA: TGTGCCAGCAGCCAAGTACGGGGGGCTGGGGCCAACGTCCTGACTTTC; CDR3: CASSQVRGAGANVLTF
D: NA; size: few; V: TRBV18; J: TRBJ2-5; DNA: TGTGCCAGCTCACCCCAGCGGAACCAAGAGACCCAGTACTTC; CDR3: CASSPQRNQETQYF
D: NA; size: many; V: TRBV3-1; J: TRBJ1-2; DNA: TGTGCCAGCAGCCCCCTGGCCGGGCACTATGGCTACACCTTC; CDR3: CASSPLAGHYGYTF
D: NA; size: NA; V: TRBV6-2/TRBV6-3; J: TRBJ1-5; DNA: TGTGCCAGCAGTCCACAGGGAATTAGCAATCAGCCCCAGCATTTT; CDR3: CASSPQGISNQPQHF
D: TRBD1; size: many; V: TRBV20-1; J: TRBJ2-2; DNA: TGCAGTGCCCCGGACAGGGGGAACACCGGGGAGCTGTTTTTT; CDR3: CSAPDRGNTGELFF
D: TRBD2; size: few; V: TRBV7-2; J: TRBJ2-3; DNA: TGTGCCAGCAGCTCGACTAGCGGGAGAACAGATACGCAGTATTTT; CDR3: CASSSTSGRTDTQYF
D: NA; size: few; V: TRBV12-3/TRBV12-4; J: TRBJ2-5; DNA: TGTGCCAGCAGTTTGGGTGACGCGCTGGAGACCCAGTACTTC; CDR3: CASSLGDALETQYF